These T cell receptor beta chains were read from a single sample in a study of memory CD4+ T cells and cytomegalovirus serostatus. Clones were sequenced by immunoSEQ multiplex PCR, and TCRdb holds only the in-frame ones, with some missing. The sample consists of about 82,000 clones, approximately 80% of them appearing once. Sequenced sample: memory CD4+ T cells from blood. These receptors came from an adult in good health and CMV-seronegative. Both conserved end residues are trimmed from each CDR3. Each record gives: V gene, J gene, CDR3 protein.

TRBV7-9,TRBJ1-3,ASALGAGGGNTIY
TRBV7-9,TRBJ1-1,ASSLRTGDTEAF
TRBV9,TRBJ1-3,ASSGGIPGNTIY
TRBV10-3,TRBJ2-2,ATAGAPGDTGELF
TRBV5-1,TRBJ2-5,ASSLQPVQQETQY
TRBV29-1,TRBJ1-2,SVAFGTRNYGYT
TRBV28,TRBJ1-6,ASSSGQGNSPLH
TRBV28,TRBJ1-4,ATLPNRGPGEKLF
TRBV9,TRBJ2-5,ASSAKKTSVEETQY
TRBV9,TRBJ2-7,ASSVAPRGDYEQY
TRBV6-5,TRBJ1-1,ASSYFLHTEAF
TRBV7-9,TRBJ1-3,ASSFGTGRSGNTIY
TRBV11-2,TRBJ2-7,ASSFRGHEQY
TRBV2,TRBJ1-2,ASRGGSNYGYT
TRBV6-5,TRBJ1-2,ASRRGYGYT
TRBV15,TRBJ1-1,ATSRDGVNTEAF
TRBV5-1,TRBJ1-1,ASSPGQGAGTEAF
TRBV10-3,TRBJ1-1,AIRPGQGVTEAF
TRBV19,TRBJ2-7,ASSIASGQGNEQY
TRBV19,TRBJ2-7,ASQDIGDNRGEQY
TRBV18,TRBJ2-7,ASSPDYEQY
TRBV10-1,TRBJ2-7,ASSERRDGDEQY
TRBV5-4,TRBJ1-1,ASSPRGGDTEAF
TRBV12-5,TRBJ2-7,ASGLQAAGLYEQY
TRBV10-3,TRBJ2-1,AISSGGYNEQF
TRBV7-9,TRBJ1-1,ASSWGLGTEAF
TRBV14,TRBJ2-7,ASSQRLEQY